This TCR beta chain was documented in a study of shared clonotypes between healthy human individuals. Generated by immunoSEQ multiplex PCR, the TCRdb table keeps only in-frame clones and is missing some. This sample carries roughly 2.2 million clones, less than 95% of them seen once, and the ten largest clones take 0.37%. Trimming removed 6 bases at V and 5 bases at J, with 17 bases between. Germline assignment: CDR1 SQVTM and CDR2 ANQGSEA. The CDR3 has 13 amino acids. J is TRBJ2-7 and V is TRBV29-1, with D possibly being TRBD1 or TRBD2 (6 bases each). The specimen was naive CD4+ T cells from PBMCs. Subset specified: CD45RA+ positively selected. The clonotype was recovered from a man between 18 and 29 years old in good health. Some clones in this sample may be carry-over from other donors' samples. CDR3 sequence reads: CSVARGKRDEQYF. The DNA for the CDR3 is TGCAGCGTCGCGAGGGGGAAGCGGGACGAGCAGTACTTC.